One sample yielded the 19 T cell receptor beta chains listed below, sequenced in a study of metastatic and nonmetastatic thyroid tumors. Every patient underwent thyroid surgery untreated. TCRdb ran MiXCR on the PCR reads. Found here are roughly 50,000 clones, 22% of them singletons; the top ten hold approximately 3.6%. Sequencing input: blood. The receptors were gathered from a male donor with papillary thyroid cancer or a benign thyroid nodule (not recorded which). Some clones in this sample may be carry-over from other donors' samples.

This clone has ten or more counts. The chain is built from TRBV2 and TRBJ1-6; possible D gene TRBD1, 6 bases. The CDR3 length is 15 residues. From germline, CDR1 is SNHLY and CDR2 FYNNEI. V gave up 9 bases and J gave up 7 bases, with 19 bases separating them. CDR3 residues: CASQGTDQTNSPLHF. Written as DNA, the CDR3 is TGTGCCAGTCAGGGGACGGATCAAACGAATTCACCCCTCCACTTT.

This clone was seen a few times. The rearrangement links TRBV28 to TRBJ2-1; D is perhaps TRBD1 (6 bases). The V and J ends lost 3 bases and 6 bases respectively, with 21 bases between them. This CDR3 has 17 residues. The germline gives CDR1 MDHEN, CDR2 SYDVKM. CDR3 sequence (DNA): TGTGCCAGCAGTTTTGCCCGACGTACAGGGAACCGCAATGAGCAGTTCTTC. Protein: CASSFARRTGNRNEQFF.

Details on this clone: This may be a read error, as it is one base from a much larger clone. V is TRBV7-3 and J is TRBJ2-1; no reliable D call. V was pared by 4 bases and J by 10 bases, with 11 bases between. Germline lookup yields CDR1 SGHTA and CDR2 FQGTGA. The CDR3 extends over 12 amino acids. Here the CDR3 reads CASSSHYGEQFF. The DNA for the CDR3 is TGTGCCAGCAGCTCGCATTACGGGGAGCAGTTCTTC.

As regards this clone: Being one base from a much bigger clone, this may be a read error. Other nucleotide sequences in the sample specify the same CDR3. This chain joins TRBV25-1 and TRBJ1-1; D ambiguous. The CDR3 is made up of 17 amino acids. Germline lookup yields CDR1 MGHDK and CDR2 SYGVNS. The V end was cut by 1 base, the J end by 2 bases, with 17 bases between. The CDR3 loop reads CASSEFQRPDRNTEAFF. CDR3 DNA: TGTGCCAGCAGTGAATTTCAGCGGCCGGATCGTAACACTGAAGCTTTCTTT.

In this sample, this clone turned up many times. The chain couples TRBV28 to TRBJ2-1; weak D call: TRBD2 (5 bases). The V gene's germline CDR1 is MDHEN and CDR2 SYDVKM. Deletions cut 7 bases from V and 0 bases from J, with 19 bases between. The CDR3 extends over 17 amino acids. The CDR3 DNA sequence: TGTGCCAGCAAATCGCGGGTACAGCCGAGCTCCTACAATGAGCAGTTCTTC. Protein sequence: CASKSRVQPSSYNEQFF.

This clone was detected ten times or more. The rearrangement links TRBV27 to TRBJ2-1, with D possibly being TRBD2 (6 bases). Germline CDR1 reads MNHEY; CDR2 reads SMNVEV (reference sequence). Trimming left V 6 bases short and J 3 bases short, with 6 bases between. This CDR3 is 12 amino acids long. The CDR3 nucleotides read TGTGCCAGCAGGGAGGGCTACAATGAGCAGTTCTTC. This gives the protein CASREGYNEQFF.

Ten or more counts support this clone. V is TRBV7-3 and J is TRBJ1-1; 9 bases are shared with TRBD1. V lost 5 bases to trimming and J lost 11 bases; unmatched junction nucleotides: 12. CDR1 is SGHTA, CDR2 FQGTGA, per germline. This CDR3 is 14 amino acids long. CDR3 in amino acids: CASSPTGGASMAFF. For the CDR3, the DNA is TGTGCCAGCAGCCCTACAGGGGGCGCATCGATGGCTTTCTTT.

This clone was counted ten times or more. The chain joins TRBV18 to TRBJ1-1; TRBD1 aligns across 8 bases. V dropped 2 bases and J dropped 6; count of bases not matched to a gene: 5. The germline V gene encodes CDR1 KGHSH and CDR2 LQKENI. The CDR3 loop spans 14 amino acids. The CDR3 nucleotides read TGTGCCAGCTCACCAGACAGGGGCGCCTCTGAAGCTTTCTTT. Translation: CASSPDRGASEAFF.

The gene calls are TRBV5-1 and TRBJ2-6; unclear D gene. The V gene lost 2 bases and the J gene lost 3 bases, with 9 bases spanning the gap. The CDR3 consists of 15 residues. The V gene's germline CDR1 is SGHRS and CDR2 YFSETQ. The CDR3 nucleotides are TGCGCCAGCAGCTTTGGCCTGGGTGGGGCCAACGTCCTGACTTTC. Its protein is CASSFGLGGANVLTF.

Regarding this clone: The junction does not match germline at one end; this may be a read error. The rearrangement links TRBV12-3 or TRBV12-4 to TRBJ1-2; possible D gene TRBD1, 6 bases. There are 14 residues in the CDR3. CDR3 region: CASSASRGSYGCTF. As DNA, the CDR3 is TGTGCCAGCAGTGCGTCGAGGGGGAGCTATGGCTGCACCTTC.

There are many counts of this clone. This rearrangement joins TRBV24-1 to TRBJ2-5; 10 bases line up with TRBD1. The CDR3 covers 16 residues. After removal of 5 bases from V and 3 bases from J, the junction contained 8 bases not matched to a gene. Germline assignment: CDR1 KGHDR and CDR2 SFDVKD. CDR3 protein: CATSARDRGLEETQYF. CDR3 coding DNA: TGTGCCACCAGTGCCCGGGACAGGGGATTGGAAGAGACCCAGTACTTC.

This clone has at least ten counts. This chain uses TRBV19 with TRBJ2-7; TRBD1 aligns across 7 bases. CDR1 LNHDA and CDR2 SQIVND come from the germline V gene (reference sequence). The J segment lost 4 bases and the V segment lost 4 bases, leaving 13 bases of the junction unmatched. This CDR3 contains 16 residues. The CDR3 DNA sequence: TGTGCCAGTAGTAACGGTAGGGCAGGGGGTTATTACGAGCAGTACTTC. Translating gives CASSNGRAGGYYEQYF.

By share, this clone counts as medium-sized. V gene TRBV20-1 combines with J gene TRBJ2-7; 11 bases are shared with TRBD2. The J segment lost 1 base and the V segment lost 2 bases, leaving 4 bases of the junction unmatched. From germline, CDR1 is DFQATT and CDR2 SNEGSKA (reference sequence). The CDR3 runs 15 residues. The CDR3 DNA sequence: TGCAGTGCTAGACGGACTAGCGGGCTTTCCTACGAGCAGTACTTC. It specifies CSARRTSGLSYEQYF.

CDR3 nucleotides: TGTGCCAGCAGCCAAGGGGTACTAGGTCCCTACGAGCAGTACTTC. As protein: CASSQGVLGPYEQYF. The gene calls are TRBV3-1 and TRBJ2-7; possibly TRBD2 for D (5 bases). V lost 1 base, J lost 2 bases, and 12 bases lay in between. Looked up from germline, CDR1 is LGHDT and CDR2 is YNNKEL (reference sequence). This CDR3 comprises 15 residues.

The J gene is TRBJ2-7, the V gene TRBV6-1; 13 nucleotides match TRBD2. V shed 7 bases and J 5 bases; nucleotides not matched to a gene: 8. This CDR3 is 15 amino acids long. Germline CDR1 and CDR2: MNHNS and SASEGT. The CDR3 protein is CASIDWTSGSNEQYF. The CDR3 coding sequence is TGTGCCAGCATTGACTGGACTAGCGGGAGTAACGAGCAGTACTTC.

This clone was counted at least ten times. The rearrangement joins TRBV15 to TRBJ2-2; tentatively, D is TRBD2 (5 bases). Germline CDR1 LNHNV, CDR2 YYDKDF (reference sequence). V lost 2 bases, J lost 1 base, and 8 bases lay in between. CDR3 size: 15 residues. The chain's CDR3 is CATSRYRENTGELFF. The CDR3 region has the DNA TGTGCCACCAGCAGATACCGGGAGAACACCGGGGAGCTGTTTTTT.

There are a few counts of this clone. CDR3 region: CASSEGTKNTEAFF. The CDR3 DNA reads as TGCGCCAGCAGTGAAGGGACAAAGAACACTGAAGCTTTCTTT. The gene calls are TRBV10-2 and TRBJ1-1, with a tentative D call TRBD1 (6 bases). The CDR3 contains 14 residues. The germline CDR1 and CDR2 sequences are WSHSY and SAAADI. Trimming removed 3 bases at V and 1 base at J, with 9 bases between.

This clone was counted ten times or more. The chain is built from TRBV5-4 and TRBJ2-5, with 10 positions matching TRBD2. The CDR3 runs 16 residues. Germline CDR1 SGHNT, CDR2 YYREEE (reference sequence). V lost 0 bases and J lost 1; bases outside the gene matches: 3. The CDR3 DNA is TGTGCCAGCAGCTTGGCTAGCGGGGGCCGCCAAGAGACCCAGTACTTC. This sequence encodes CASSLASGGRQETQYF.

Ten or more counts support this clone. J is TRBJ2-1 and V is TRBV24-1, with 9 bases lining up with TRBD1. The junction had 5 bases not matched to a gene; V was cut back by 0 bases and J by 3 bases. The CDR3 runs to 17 residues. Per the germline V gene, CDR1 is KGHDR and CDR2 is SFDVKD. The CDR3 reads CATSDLPLGQGYNEQFF. The CDR3 DNA reads as TGTGCCACCAGTGATTTGCCATTGGGACAGGGCTACAATGAGCAGTTCTTC.